This paragraph reports one TCR beta chain. Antigen unknown. The sample comes from a study of cytomegalovirus exposure and HLA in healthy donors. Study-level points and caveats: Many donors shared some public TCRs, even though most TCR sequences were rare. Researchers catalogued about 150 TCR beta chains as cytomegalovirus-associated.

Trimming shortened V by 1 base and J by 3 bases, and 13 bases separated the two germline ends. Germline assignment: CDR1 SNHLY and CDR2 FYNNEI. This CDR3 spans 16 amino acids. Libraries were prepared by immunoSEQ multiplex PCR; TCRdb keeps only in-frame clonotypes and omits some of them. This table holds about 73,000 clones, about 90% found once. The TCR originated in a woman between 18 and 30 years old in good health and CMV-seropositive. Material for sequencing was PBMCs. This chain connects TRBV2 to TRBJ1-5; D is unresolved. CDR3 DNA sequence: TGTGCCAGCAGTGAAGAATGGCGACATATCAATCAGCCCCAGCATTTT. It translates to CASSEEWRHINQPQHF.